Below, 23 T cell receptor beta chains from the same sample are listed, as sequenced in a study of blood T cell repertoires in COVID-19. Some clones are missing from TCRdb's copy, which holds only in-frame ones; the method was immunoSEQ multiplex PCR. Counted here are 230,000 or so clones, nearly 90% occurring once; the ten biggest clones make up roughly 4.8%. Specimen: peripheral blood. The receptor source for this set is a woman in her thirties or forties who had recovered from COVID-19.

This rearrangement joins TRBV28 to TRBJ1-1; tentative D call: TRBD1 (6 bases). From germline, CDR1 is MDHEN and CDR2 SYDVKM. V was cut by 5 bases and J by 2 bases, with 12 bases left in between. The length of the CDR3 is 14 residues. Here the CDR3 reads CASSPPGVNTEAFF. The CDR3, as DNA: TGTGCCAGCAGTCCCCCAGGGGTTAACACTGAAGCTTTCTTT.

The genes are TRBV5-6 and TRBJ1-5; 11 bases map to TRBD1. The J segment lost 4 bases and the V segment lost 4 bases, leaving 7 bases of the junction unmatched. The CDR3 length is 16 residues. Looked up from germline, CDR1 is SGHDT and CDR2 is YYEEEE. DNA for the CDR3: TGTGCCAGCAGCCCTGGGGGGGACAGGGGGAATCAGCCCCAGCATTTT. This codes for CASSPGGDRGNQPQHF.

CDR3 residues: CASSEWLAVGELFF. DNA for the CDR3: TGTGCCAGCAGTGAATGGCTAGCCGTCGGGGAGCTGTTTTTT. The genes are TRBV2 and TRBJ2-2; weak D call: TRBD2 (5 bases). The germline V gene has CDR1 SNHLY and CDR2 FYNNEI. The CDR3 has 14 residues. V lost 2 bases, J lost 7 bases, and 11 bases lay in between.

This rearrangement joins TRBV24-1 to TRBJ1-4; a weak D match, TRBD1 (6 bases). The CDR3 has 16 residues. Trimming took off 4 bases at V and 7 bases at J, with 18 bases between the two ends. Germline-derived CDR1 and CDR2 are KGHDR and SFDVKD. The CDR3 is CATSDPGGQEPEKLFF. The CDR3 DNA sequence: TGTGCCACCAGTGACCCGGGGGGCCAGGAACCTGAAAAACTGTTTTTT.

The sample holds one count of this clone. CDR3 bases: TGTGCCAGCAGTCCGCGACAGGGTATCTCTGGGGCCAACGTCCTGACTTTC. The encoded protein is CASSPRQGISGANVLTF. This chain uses TRBV28 with TRBJ2-6; 7 nucleotides align to TRBD1. Germline V CDR1 and CDR2: MDHEN, SYDVKM. This CDR3 comprises 17 residues. With 5 bases clipped from V and 0 bases from J, the junction kept 7 bases outside the gene matches.

This CDR3 is CASSSRLAGARDTQYF. The CDR3 region has the DNA TGTGCCAGCAGCTCCCGACTAGCGGGGGCCCGGGATACGCAGTATTTT. The chain couples TRBV7-2 to TRBJ2-3; 12 nucleotides line up with TRBD2. The CDR3 is made up of 16 amino acids. V lost 4 bases to trimming and J lost 6 bases; unmatched junction nucleotides: 8. The germline gives CDR1 SGHTA, CDR2 FQGNSA.

The chain recombines TRBV7-8 with TRBJ2-3, with 10 bases identical to TRBD2. CDR3 length: 14 amino acids. Trimming cost V 3 bases and J 8 bases; bases outside gene matches: 5. Germline values: CDR1 SGHVS, CDR2 FQNEAQ. Written as DNA, the CDR3 is TGTGCCAGCAGCTTTAAAAGCGGGAGGGGTACGCAGTATTTT. Protein product: CASSFKSGRGTQYF.

The chain links TRBV10-1 to TRBJ2-3, with 7 nucleotides matching TRBD2. The CDR3 is 16 residues long. The germline CDR1 and CDR2 sequences are WNHNN and SYGVQD (reference sequence). Trimming cost V 3 bases and J 5 bases; bases outside gene matches: 11. In DNA, the CDR3 is TGCGCCAGCAGTGACGGAGCGGGAAACCGAGGAGATACGCAGTATTTT. Its translation is CASSDGAGNRGDTQYF.

This chain joins TRBV30 and TRBJ2-7; D may be TRBD1 (6 bases). Per the germline V gene, CDR1 is GTSNPN and CDR2 is SVGIG (reference sequence). The CDR3 sequence is 14 residues long. V was shortened by 0 bases and J by 2 bases, with 11 bases between the two germline ends. Written as DNA, the CDR3 is TGTGCCTGGAGTGTACCAGGACAGACCTACGAGCAGTACTTC. Its translation is CAWSVPGQTYEQYF.

V and J are TRBV29-1 and TRBJ2-6; tentative D call: TRBD1 (5 bases). Trimming removed 4 bases from V and 0 bases from J, with 10 bases in between. The length of the CDR3 is 15 residues. In germline, CDR1 is SQVTM, CDR2 ANQGSEA. The CDR3 loop reads CSVAIDSSGANVLTF. CDR3 DNA: TGCAGCGTTGCCATCGACAGCTCTGGGGCCAACGTCCTGACTTTC.

V gene TRBV18 combines with J gene TRBJ1-5; 8 bases are a match to TRBD1. This CDR3 is built from 15 residues. V lost 2 bases and J lost 4; bases outside the gene matches: 4. In germline, CDR1 is KGHSH, CDR2 LQKENI. This CDR3 reads CASSPWTGPNQPQHF. The CDR3 DNA reads TGTGCCAGCTCACCATGGACAGGGCCTAATCAGCCCCAGCATTTT.

The count of this clone is one. The V and J genes are TRBV6-5 and TRBJ2-3, with D hard to call. Germline CDR1 MNHEY, CDR2 SVGAGI. Between the trimmed V and J ends, which lost 7 bases and 8 bases, there was a span of 19 bases. The CDR3 is 14 amino acids. CDR3 in amino acids: CASKQLVGEVTQYF. The CDR3 DNA sequence: TGTGCCAGCAAGCAGCTAGTAGGAGAAGTTACGCAGTATTTT.

The V call is TRBV28, the J call TRBJ2-3; 9 bases align to TRBD2. J lost 4 bases, V lost 1 base, and 12 bases had no gene match. There are 18 residues in the CDR3. CDR1 and CDR2 from the germline V gene are MDHEN and SYDVKM. CDR3 region: CASSLSGSREGGADTQYF. CDR3 bases: TGTGCCAGCAGTTTATCCGGTTCGCGGGAGGGAGGAGCAGATACGCAGTATTTT.

This chain links TRBV5-4 with TRBJ2-3, with 11 nucleotides matching TRBD2. The trim removed 1 base at V and 6 bases at J, leaving 4 bases unmatched. This CDR3 has 15 amino acids. Germline CDR1 and CDR2: SGHNT and YYREEE (reference sequence). As DNA, the CDR3 is TGTGCCAGCAGCTTGATTAGCGGGAGGGGGGATACGCAGTATTTT. The encoded protein is CASSLISGRGDTQYF.

This rearrangement joins TRBV3-1 (or the pseudogene TRBV3-2) to TRBJ1-1; TRBD1 aligns across 9 bases. The V segment lost 1 base and the J segment 10 bases; nucleotides outside the gene matches: 13. The germline V gene has CDR1 LGHDT and CDR2 YNNKEL (reference sequence). This CDR3 has 16 amino acids. This CDR3 reads CASSQAQGTGMIGAFF. The CDR3 DNA reads TGTGCCAGCAGCCAAGCCCAAGGGACAGGGATGATAGGAGCTTTCTTT.

V and J are TRBV7-2 and TRBJ2-1; 14 nucleotides match TRBD2. Germline assignment: CDR1 SGHTA and CDR2 FQGNSA. The CDR3 loop spans 16 amino acids. V shed 5 bases and J 6 bases; nucleotides not matched to a gene: 6. CDR3 in DNA: TGTGCCAGCAGCCCACGACTAGCGGGAGGGCGCAATGAGCAGTTCTTC. It yields the protein CASSPRLAGGRNEQFF. Drawing the rest from reference TRBV7-2 and TRBJ2-1, the complete variable domain is GAGVSQSPSNKVTEKGKDVELRCDPISGHTALYWYRQSLGQGLEFLIYFQGNSAPDKSGLPSDRFSAERTGGSVSTLTIQRTQQEDSAVYLCASSPRLAGGRNEQFFGPGTRLTVL.

The chain employs TRBV2 and TRBJ2-3; TRBD2 is a possible D gene (6 bases). The germline V gene has CDR1 SNHLY and CDR2 FYNNEI. V lost 11 bases and J 0 bases, leaving 15 bases between the germline ends. The CDR3 runs 14 residues. CDR3 amino acids: CAAQPSVSTDTQYF. CDR3 nucleotide sequence: TGTGCCGCCCAACCTAGCGTAAGCACAGATACGCAGTATTTT.

The J gene is TRBJ1-1, the V gene TRBV28, with a weak D call TRBD1 (5 bases). With 6 bases removed from V and 4 bases from J, the gap between germline ends came to 15 bases. CDR1 is MDHEN, CDR2 SYDVKM, per germline. This CDR3 has 14 residues. The CDR3 region is CASSLGLGGTEAFF. In nucleotides, the CDR3 is TGTGCCAGCAGCCTAGGTTTGGGGGGCACTGAAGCTTTCTTT.

This clone was recorded only once. The CDR3: CASSRWDTLIPVMYV. CDR3 DNA: TGTGCCAGCAGCCGATGGGACACCCTGATACCTGTAATGTACGTC. V is TRBV28 and J is TRBJ2-7; D is possibly TRBD1 (6 bases). The V end was cut by 6 bases, the J end by 12 bases, with 27 bases between. The CDR3 is 15 residues long. Per the germline V gene, CDR1 is MDHEN and CDR2 is SYDVKM.

The chain employs TRBV14 and TRBJ2-3; D may be TRBD1 (5 bases). This CDR3 spans 13 amino acids. Germline V CDR1 and CDR2: SGHDN, FVKESK. V lost 4 bases to trimming and J lost 4 bases, with 9 bases between them. The CDR3, as DNA: TGTGCCAGCAGCCCCGGCAGGGCAGATACGCAGTATTTT. Translating it yields CASSPGRADTQYF.

The CDR3 DNA reads TGTGCTAGTGGTTTGGCGCCACCGGGGAACACTGAAGCTTTCTTT. It specifies CASGLAPPGNTEAFF. J is TRBJ1-1 and V is TRBV12-5; D is unresolved. This CDR3 is 15 amino acids long. CDR1 and CDR2 from the germline V gene are LGHNT and FRNRAP. The germline V and J ends were trimmed by 1 base and 1 base, with 10 bases remaining between them. Full variable domain (rest looked up from reference TRBV12-5 and TRBJ1-1): DARVTQTPRHKVTEMGQEVTMRCQPILGHNTVFWYRQTMMQGLELLAYFRNRAPLDDSGMPKDRFSAEMPDATLATLKIQPSEPRDSAVYFCASGLAPPGNTEAFFGQGTRLTVV.

CDR3 loop: CAIPASHQPQHF. As DNA, the CDR3 is TGTGCCATCCCTGCGTCCCATCAGCCCCAGCATTTT. The genes are TRBV10-3 and TRBJ1-5; the D is unclear. The V end was cut by 8 bases, the J end by 5 bases, with 10 bases between. The germline gives CDR1 ENHRY, CDR2 SYGVKD. The CDR3 is 12 amino acids.

V and J are TRBV19 and TRBJ1-2; TRBD1 is a possible D gene (5 bases). V lost 5 bases, J lost 2 bases, and 18 bases lay in between. The germline gives CDR1 LNHDA, CDR2 SQIVND (reference sequence). The CDR3 has 16 amino acids. The CDR3 DNA follows: TGTGCCAGTAGTCCAAGACAGATACCGATCAACTATGGCTACACCTTC. It codes for CASSPRQIPINYGYTF.